Listed below are T cell receptor beta chains from one sample, sequenced in a study of blood T cell repertoires in COVID-19. The assay was immunoSEQ multiplex PCR, and TCRdb's table has in-frame clones only and misses some. The sample records about 210,000 clones, around 81% being singletons. The sample comprised PBMCs or T cells enriched from blood (not recorded which). The receptors were sampled from a woman between 45 and 65 years old with acute COVID-19. CDR3s include the opening cysteine and the closing phenylalanine or tryptophan. D genes are given only for firm matches. Rows may omit the clone size; those that give it use once, few, many or a size class.

j_gene	d_gene	abundance	v_gene	CDR3aa	CDR3nt
TRBJ2-4	TRBD1	few	TRBV3-1/TRBV3-2	CASSQEDRIAKNIQYF	TGTGCCAGCAGCCAAGAGGACAGGATAGCCAAAAACATTCAGTACTTC
TRBJ2-6	-	-	TRBV5-6	CASRKANSGANVLTF	TGTGCCAGCAGAAAAGCTAACTCTGGGGCCAACGTCCTGACTTTC
TRBJ1-1	TRBD1	-	TRBV28	CASSPDRVMNTEAFF	TGTGCCAGCAGTCCCGACAGGGTCATGAACACTGAAGCTTTCTTT
TRBJ2-1	-	-	TRBV28	CASSLRPARWDEQFF	TGTGCCAGCAGTCTCCGTCCGGCTAGGTGGGATGAGCAGTTCTTC
TRBJ2-7	-	-	TRBV1	CTSSQDCRVIGEQYF	TGCACCAGCAGCCAAGATTGTCGGGTAATAGGCGAGCAGTACTTC
TRBJ1-1	-	once	TRBV15	CATMKDIMNTEAFF	TGTGCCACTATGAAGGACATAATGAACACTGAAGCTTTCTTT
TRBJ1-1	-	-	TRBV6-5	CASSYARGRNTEAFF	TGTGCCAGCAGTTACGCCAGGGGAAGGAACACTGAAGCTTTCTTT
TRBJ2-6	-	-	TRBV12-3/TRBV12-4	CASSRGANVLTF	TGTGCCAGCAGTCGGGGGGCCAACGTCCTGACTTTC
TRBJ1-5	TRBD1	once	TRBV19	CASTPGNRGQPQHF	TGTGCCAGTACCCCAGGGAACAGGGGTCAGCCCCAGCATTTT
TRBJ1-2	-	-	TRBV28	CASSLSGPGDTIGYTF	TGTGCCAGCAGTTTATCAGGGCCCGGTGACACTATTGGCTACACCTTC
TRBJ2-2	TRBD1	-	TRBV7-6	CASSSGQANTGELFF	TGTGCCAGCAGCTCGGGACAGGCGAACACCGGGGAGCTGTTTTTT
TRBJ1-1	TRBD1	-	TRBV7-6	CASSRRTGLNTEAFF	TGTGCCAGCAGCCGTCGGACAGGGTTGAACACTGAAGCTTTCTTT
TRBJ1-2	TRBD1	-	TRBV28	CASSPSDRVGVYTF	TGTGCCAGCTCCCCCTCTGACAGGGTAGGAGTCTACACCTTC
TRBJ2-6	-	-	TRBV11-2	CASSLTRTGANVLTF	TGTGCCAGCAGCCTGACAAGGACTGGGGCCAACGTCCTGACTTTC
TRBJ1-2	TRBD1	-	TRBV18	CASSRDRSVSYGYTF	TGTGCCAGCTCACGGGACAGGTCCGTGAGTTATGGCTACACCTTC
TRBJ1-1	TRBD1	-	TRBV29-1	CSVGDRAINTEAFF	TGCAGCGTTGGTGACAGGGCGATAAACACTGAAGCTTTCTTT
TRBJ1-4	TRBD1	-	TRBV6-5	CASSRSRQGSEKLFF	TGTGCCAGCAGCCGCTCCAGACAGGGGTCTGAAAAACTGTTTTTT
TRBJ2-7	-	-	TRBV4-3	CASSQELFPSYEQYF	TGCGCCAGCAGCCAAGAACTCTTTCCCTCCTACGAGCAGTACTTC
TRBJ2-5	TRBD1	-	TRBV6-1	CASSEHRGETQYF	TGTGCCAGCAGTGAACACAGGGGGGAGACCCAGTACTTC
TRBJ2-2	TRBD2	-	TRBV24-1	CATSDRRTSGIDTGELFF	TGTGCCACCAGTGACCGAAGGACTAGCGGGATCGACACCGGGGAGCTGTTTTTT
TRBJ2-1	TRBD2	-	TRBV7-9	CASSLGRLAGGDNEQFF	TGTGCCAGCAGCTTAGGAAGACTAGCGGGAGGGGACAATGAGCAGTTCTTC
TRBJ2-5	-	-	TRBV5-1	CASSLPDSQETQYF	TGCGCCAGCAGCTTACCGGACAGCCAAGAGACCCAGTACTTC